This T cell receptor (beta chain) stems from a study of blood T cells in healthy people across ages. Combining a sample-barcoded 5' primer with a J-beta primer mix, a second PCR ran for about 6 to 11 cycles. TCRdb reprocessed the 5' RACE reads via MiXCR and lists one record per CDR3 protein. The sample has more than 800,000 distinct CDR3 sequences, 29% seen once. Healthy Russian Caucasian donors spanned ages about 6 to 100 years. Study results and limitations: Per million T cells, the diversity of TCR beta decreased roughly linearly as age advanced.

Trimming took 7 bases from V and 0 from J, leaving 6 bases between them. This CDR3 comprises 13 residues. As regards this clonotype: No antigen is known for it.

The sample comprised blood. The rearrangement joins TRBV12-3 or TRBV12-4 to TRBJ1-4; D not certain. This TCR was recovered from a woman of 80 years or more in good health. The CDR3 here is CASKWSTNEKLFF. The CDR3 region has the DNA TGTGCCAGCAAATGGTCAACTAATGAAAAACTGTTTTTT.